The 9 T cell receptor beta chains below all came from one sample that was sequenced in a study of T cell responses to AZD1222 COVID-19 vaccine. The table came from immunoSEQ multiplex PCR; TCRdb's copy has only in-frame clones and leaves some out. The table shows roughly 75,000 clones, with about nine tenths occurring only once. The sample here was peripheral blood, taken 28 days after the second AZD1222 dose. These receptors all stem from an adult who received the AZD1222 COVID-19 vaccine.

The gene calls are TRBV30 and TRBJ2-7; tentative D call: TRBD2 (7 bases). The CDR3 runs to 13 residues. CDR1 is GTSNPN, CDR2 SVGIG, per germline (reference sequence). V lost 8 bases, J lost 6 bases, and 20 bases lay in between. The CDR3 nucleotides read TGTGCCCTAAGGGGGGGGGCTTTCTTCGAGCAGTACTTC. It translates to CALRGGAFFEQYF. Drawing the rest from reference TRBV30 and TRBJ2-7, the complete variable domain is SQTIHQWPATLVQPVGSPLSLECTVEGTSNPNLYWYRQAAGRGLQLLFYSVGIGQISSEVPQNLSASRPQDRQFILSSKKLLLSDSGFYLCALRGGAFFEQYFGPGTRLTVT.

This rearrangement joins TRBV4-1 to TRBJ2-5; 7 bases fit TRBD2. CDR3 length: 15 amino acids. CDR1 and CDR2 from the germline V gene are MGHRA and YSYEKL. V shed 3 bases and J 5 bases; nucleotides not matched to a gene: 9. The CDR3, as DNA: TGCGCCAGCAGCCAGCTAGAAGCGGGGTTTGAGACCCAGTACTTC. It is translated as CASSQLEAGFETQYF.

V and J are TRBV11-2 and TRBJ1-6; 12 nucleotides match TRBD1. CDR3 length: 15 residues. The V and J ends lost 6 bases and 9 bases, in that order; junction bases with no gene match: 6. Germline CDR1 SGHAT, CDR2 FQNNGV. The CDR3 reads CASSLGDRGRSPLHF. Here the CDR3 DNA reads TGTGCCAGCAGTCTCGGGGACAGGGGGCGTTCACCCCTCCACTTT.

The chain is built from TRBV3-1 (or the pseudogene TRBV3-2) and TRBJ2-2, with 8 bases identical to TRBD2. This CDR3 is 14 amino acids long. The V segment lost 5 bases and the J segment 7 bases; nucleotides outside the gene matches: 6. Germline V gene lookup returns CDR1 LGHDT and CDR2 YNNKEL (reference sequence). The CDR3 region is CASSFTSGYGELFF. The CDR3 DNA sequence: TGTGCCAGCAGCTTTACTAGCGGATACGGGGAGCTGTTTTTT.

The chain links TRBV10-2 to TRBJ1-2; the D is unclear. Germline V gene sequence: CDR1 WSHSY, CDR2 SAAADI. The CDR3 runs 12 residues. Trimming pared 3 bases from V and 6 bases from J, leaving 8 bases between. The CDR3 protein is CASSDVLHGYTF. CDR3 bases: TGCGCCAGCAGTGATGTATTGCATGGCTACACCTTC.

This chain connects TRBV7-9 to TRBJ2-3; D perhaps matches TRBD1 (6 bases). The CDR3 spans 15 residues. V was cut by 5 bases and J by 0 bases, with 12 bases left in between. Germline V lookup: CDR1 SEHNR, CDR2 FQNEAQ (reference sequence). CDR3 coding DNA: TGTGCCAGCAGCCGAGTGAGGGGGAGCACAGATACGCAGTATTTT. It translates to CASSRVRGSTDTQYF. The full variable domain, completed using reference TRBV7-9 and TRBJ2-3, is DTGVSQNPRHKITKRGQNVTFRCDPISEHNRLYWYRQTLGQGPEFLTYFQNEAQLEKSRLLSDRFSAERPKGSFSTLEIQRTEQGDSAMYLCASSRVRGSTDTQYFGPGTRLTVL.

This sequence joins TRBV5-1 and TRBJ2-3, with TRBD2 matching over 11 bases. Trimming took 1 base from V and 4 from J; bases not matched to a gene: 5. CDR3 length equals 16 residues. CDR1 is SGHRS, CDR2 YFSETQ, per germline. In DNA form, the CDR3 reads TGCGCCAGCAGCTTGACTAGCGGGGGACCCGCAGATACGCAGTATTTT. Translating gives CASSLTSGGPADTQYF.

V usage is TRBV5-1 and J usage is TRBJ1-3, with 9 bases identical to TRBD1. CDR1 SGHRS and CDR2 YFSETQ come from the germline V gene. Trimming removed 2 bases from V and 3 bases from J; junction bases left unmatched: 12. The CDR3 runs to 18 residues. The CDR3 sequence: CASSFWGQGQLGGNTIYF. The CDR3 DNA is TGCGCCAGCAGCTTCTGGGGACAGGGACAACTCGGTGGAAACACCATATATTTT.

This clone was seen only once. The rearrangement uses TRBV5-6 and TRBJ1-3; unclear D gene. Trimming left V 4 bases short and J 4 bases short, with 21 bases between. In germline, CDR1 is SGHDT, CDR2 YYEEEE. The CDR3 spans 17 residues. The DNA for the CDR3 is TGTGCCAGCAGCCCGATCACCGCGCCGGAAGCCGGAAACACCATATATTTT. This encodes CASSPITAPEAGNTIYF.